A single sample gave rise to the 10 T cell receptor beta chains below, sequenced in a study of cytomegalovirus exposure and HLA in healthy donors. A multiplex PCR was run with 60 Vbeta primers and 13 Jbeta primers. Libraries were prepared by immunoSEQ multiplex PCR; TCRdb keeps only in-frame clonotypes and omits some of them. Here the sample spans a few hundred thousand clones, around 80% being singletons. The sample consisted of PBMCs. These receptors were obtained from a woman in her sixties in good health and CMV-seropositive.

The chain carries TRBV7-6 and TRBJ2-3; tentative D call: TRBD2 (5 bases). V lost 1 base to trimming and J lost 6 bases, with 14 bases between them. CDR3 length: 15 amino acids. CDR1 SGHVS and CDR2 FNYEAQ come from the germline V gene. The CDR3 protein is CASSLGETPRDTQYF. The CDR3 DNA sequence: TGTGCCAGCAGCTTAGGGGAGACACCGAGGGATACGCAGTATTTT.

This clone has just one count. This chain links TRBV13 with TRBJ2-2; 11 nucleotides align to TRBD2. V lost 0 bases and J lost 5; bases outside the gene matches: 2. The CDR3 extends over 16 amino acids. The germline gives CDR1 PRHDT, CDR2 FYEKMQ (reference sequence). CDR3 loop: CASSLGLAGGTGELFF. The CDR3 DNA reads as TGTGCCAGCAGCTTAGGGCTAGCGGGAGGTACCGGGGAGCTGTTTTTT.

The chain couples TRBV28 to TRBJ2-3, with D possibly matching TRBD2 (6 bases). The V end was cut by 6 bases, the J end by 6 bases, with 10 bases between. Per germline, CDR1 MDHEN and CDR2 SYDVKM. CDR3 length equals 12 residues. The CDR3 bases are TGTGCCAGCAGCAATCTAGCGGATACGCAGTATTTT. This translates into CASSNLADTQYF.

The genes are TRBV7-4 and TRBJ2-1; tentative D call: TRBD2 (5 bases). The V gene lost 4 bases and the J gene lost 3 bases, with 16 bases spanning the gap. The CDR3 totals 16 residues. Germline V lookup: CDR1 SGHVT, CDR2 SQSDAQ. CDR3 protein: CASSCLCGRYYNEQFF. The CDR3 region has the DNA TGTGCCAGCAGCTGTTTGTGCGGGCGGTACTACAATGAGCAGTTCTTC.

The gene calls are TRBV7-6 and TRBJ1-2; 8 nucleotides line up with TRBD1. The V and J ends lost 5 bases and 5 bases, in that order; junction bases with no gene match: 13. Per the germline V gene, CDR1 is SGHVS and CDR2 is FNYEAQ. This CDR3 has 16 residues. CDR3 nucleotides: TGTGCCAGCAGCCCTGGGGGCGCAGGGGGCGCTTATGGCTACACCTTC. This encodes CASSPGGAGGAYGYTF.

The chain uses TRBV27 and TRBJ1-1, with D possibly matching TRBD1 (5 bases). Per germline, CDR1 MNHEY and CDR2 SMNVEV (reference sequence). This CDR3 comprises 14 residues. Trimming removed 8 bases at V and 2 bases at J, with 15 bases between. CDR3 coding DNA: TGTGCCAGCTTCTTTAGGGGTACAAACACTGAAGCTTTCTTT. Encoded protein: CASFFRGTNTEAFF.

V is TRBV19 and J is TRBJ1-2; D is possibly TRBD1 (6 bases). The CDR3 extends over 16 amino acids. Trimming left V 6 bases short and J 2 bases short, with 19 bases between. The germline gives CDR1 LNHDA, CDR2 SQIVND (reference sequence). CDR3 sequence reads: CASSRGPGQLNYGYTF. The CDR3 DNA is TGTGCCAGTAGCCGGGGTCCGGGACAACTAAACTATGGCTACACCTTC.

The rearrangement links TRBV4-2 to TRBJ1-2, with D possibly being TRBD1 (5 bases). The CDR3 is 14 residues long. V was clipped by 0 bases and J by 9 bases, with 14 bases between them. The germline V gene encodes CDR1 LGHNA and CDR2 YNFKEQ. The CDR3 nucleotides are TGTGCCAGCAGCCAAGAGGCCTACGGGGGAAGCTACACCTTC. Its translation is CASSQEAYGGSYTF.

The rearrangement joins TRBV2 to TRBJ1-1; TRBD1 might be the D (5 bases). The CDR3 is 13 residues long. Trimming left V 6 bases short and J 0 bases short, with 8 bases between. The germline V gene has CDR1 SNHLY and CDR2 FYNNEI. DNA of the CDR3: TGTGCCAGCAGGTCAGGGATGAACACTGAAGCTTTCTTT. It translates to CASRSGMNTEAFF.

V gene TRBV11-2 combines with J gene TRBJ2-5; 7 bases agree with TRBD2. The germline V gene encodes CDR1 SGHAT and CDR2 FQNNGV. Trimming took 4 bases from V and 5 from J; bases not matched to a gene: 7. The CDR3 has 14 amino acids. This CDR3 is CASSSGLRRETQYF. The CDR3 DNA sequence: TGTGCCAGCAGCTCGGGACTACGGCGGGAGACCCAGTACTTC.